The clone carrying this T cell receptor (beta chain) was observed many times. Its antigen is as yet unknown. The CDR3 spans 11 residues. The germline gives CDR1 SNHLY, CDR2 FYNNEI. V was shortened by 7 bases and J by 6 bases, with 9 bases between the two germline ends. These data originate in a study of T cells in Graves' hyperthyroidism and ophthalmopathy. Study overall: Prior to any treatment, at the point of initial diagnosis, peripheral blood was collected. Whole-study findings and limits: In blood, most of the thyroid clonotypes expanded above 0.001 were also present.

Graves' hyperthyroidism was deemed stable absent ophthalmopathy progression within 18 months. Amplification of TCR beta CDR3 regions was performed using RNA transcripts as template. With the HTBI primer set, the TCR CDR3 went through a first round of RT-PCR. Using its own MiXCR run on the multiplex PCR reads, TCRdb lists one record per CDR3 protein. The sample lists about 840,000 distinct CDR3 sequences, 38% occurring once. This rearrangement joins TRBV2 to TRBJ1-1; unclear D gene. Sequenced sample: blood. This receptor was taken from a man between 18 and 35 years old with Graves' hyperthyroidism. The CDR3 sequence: CASNPSPEAFF. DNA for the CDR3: TGTGCCAGCAACCCAAGCCCTGAAGCTTTCTTT.